This T cell receptor beta chain was profiled in a study of shared clonotypes between healthy human individuals. The CDR3 has 11 amino acids. Germline V gene data show CDR1 as GTSNPN and CDR2 as SVGIG (reference sequence). Trimming took 2 bases from V and 10 from J, leaving 11 bases between them. Study-wide results and limits: Non-shared clonotypes were found to have lower generation probabilities than the clonotypes that were shared by all four of the sorted-subset donors. Clonotype sharing across a few donors was observed for about 4.8% of naive CD4 clonotypes. Clonotype sharing among donors, it was expected, would be affected by sequencing depth.

Repertoires were generated with immunoSEQ multiplex PCR, while TCRdb's copy carries only in-frame clones and drops some. Here the sample spans millions of clones, approximately 95% being singletons. This clone was seen a handful of times. The antigen is not known. This sequence was found in a man aged 18 to 29 in good health. Some clones in this sample may be carry-over from other donors' samples. Sequencing used naive CD4+ T cells from PBMCs. Subset reported: CD45RA+ positively selected. This chain connects TRBV30 to TRBJ1-2; D call uncertain. CDR3 sequence (DNA): TGTGCCTGGAGTAAAAGGGAAGACTACACCTTC. Amino acids: CAWSKREDYTF.